These 23 T cell receptor beta chains were all obtained from the same sample, sequenced in a study of T cell responses to AZD1222 COVID-19 vaccine. Sequencing used immunoSEQ multiplex PCR; TCRdb keeps in-frame clones, though not all of them. The profile covers approximately 82,000 clones, with roughly 90% appearing a single time and about 5.2% taken by the ten largest. This specimen consisted of peripheral blood, obtained on day 0 of AZD1222 vaccination. The receptors originated from an adult in good health.

This clone was recorded a few times. The chain carries TRBV5-6 and TRBJ1-4, with D possibly being TRBD1 (5 bases). The CDR3 is 14 amino acids. The V and J ends lost 0 bases and 7 bases respectively, with 10 bases between them. Per the germline V gene, CDR1 is SGHDT and CDR2 is YYEEEE. CDR3 amino acids: CASSLVGVGEKLFF. DNA of the CDR3: TGTGCCAGCAGCTTGGTGGGGGTTGGTGAAAAACTGTTTTTT.

The CDR3 DNA reads as TGTGCCAGCAGCTTGCTGGTGACTCAAGAGACCCAGTACTTC. Amino acid sequence: CASSLLVTQETQYF. The chain carries TRBV5-5 and TRBJ2-5; D not certain. The ends were cut back, 1 base at V and 2 bases at J, with 9 bases in the middle. CDR1 SGHKS and CDR2 YYEKEE come from the germline V gene (reference sequence). This CDR3 is built from 14 residues.

This chain connects TRBV19 to TRBJ2-7; D gene ambiguous. Trimming took off 6 bases at V and 0 bases at J, with 15 bases between the two ends. This CDR3 has 15 residues. CDR1 is LNHDA, CDR2 SQIVND, per germline (reference sequence). The CDR3 is CASRGLGVSSYEQYF. For the CDR3, the DNA is TGTGCCAGTAGGGGTCTTGGGGTGAGCTCCTACGAGCAGTACTTC.

J is TRBJ1-5 and V is TRBV11-3; maybe TRBD1 (5 bases). Germline V gene data show CDR1 as SGHNT and CDR2 as YENEEA. There are 14 residues in the CDR3. Trimming shortened V by 0 bases and J by 3 bases, and 6 bases separated the two germline ends. The CDR3 DNA sequence: TGTGCCAGCAGCTTAGAGGGGGACAATCAGCCCCAGCATTTT. Translation gives CASSLEGDNQPQHF.

The V and J genes are TRBV28 and TRBJ1-2; possibly TRBD1 for D (5 bases). The CDR3 length is 15 residues. With 6 bases removed from V and 4 bases from J, the gap between germline ends came to 18 bases. CDR1 is MDHEN, CDR2 SYDVKM, per germline. This CDR3 is CASSSTGAPSYGYTF. CDR3 nucleotide sequence: TGTGCCAGCAGCTCCACAGGTGCTCCTTCCTATGGCTACACCTTC.

The J gene is TRBJ2-7, the V gene TRBV28; D unclear. Germline V CDR1 and CDR2: MDHEN, SYDVKM. The CDR3 loop spans 12 amino acids. Trimming shortened V by 5 bases and J by 6 bases, and 11 bases separated the two germline ends. The CDR3 loop is CASSLLGTEQYF. CDR3 DNA: TGTGCCAGCAGTCTGCTGGGCACCGAGCAGTACTTC.

The chain combines TRBV6-4 with TRBJ2-3; a possible D gene is TRBD1 (6 bases). CDR3 length: 16 amino acids. Germline V gene sequence: CDR1 MRHNA, CDR2 SNTAGT. V was clipped by 3 bases and J by 4 bases, with 17 bases between them. CDR3 protein: CASSDQGNTGPDTQYF. The CDR3, as DNA: TGTGCCAGCAGTGATCAGGGGAATACAGGGCCAGATACGCAGTATTTT.

The J gene is TRBJ1-5, the V gene TRBV2, with 9 bases aligning to TRBD1. CDR3 length: 15 amino acids. Losses at the gene ends were 6 bases for V and 4 bases for J; bases not matched to a gene: 7. CDR1 is SNHLY, CDR2 FYNNEI, per germline. As DNA, the CDR3 is TGTGCCAGCAGGGAACAGGGGGCTAGTAATCAGCCCCAGCATTTT. This codes for CASREQGASNQPQHF.

The chain couples TRBV9 to TRBJ2-2; 12 bases align to TRBD2. Germline CDR1 SGDLS, CDR2 YYNGEE. CDR3 length: 18 amino acids. Germline trimming cut 2 bases from V and 1 base from J; bases unmatched to any gene: 6. The CDR3 loop reads CASSVTSGGLKNTGELFF. In DNA form, the CDR3 reads TGTGCCAGCAGCGTTACTAGCGGGGGGTTAAAGAACACCGGGGAGCTGTTTTTT. Supplemented by reference TRBV9 and TRBJ2-2, the full variable domain reads DSGVTQTPKHLITATGQRVTLRCSPRSGDLSVYWYQQSLDQGLQFLIQYYNGEERAKGNILERFSAQQFPDLHSELNLSSLELGDSALYFCASSVTSGGLKNTGELFFGEGSRLTVL.

The chain employs TRBV23-1 and TRBJ2-2; 7 bases align to TRBD1. TRBV23-1 is an ORF, and what it does is uncertain. V lost 7 bases to trimming and J lost 2 bases; unmatched junction nucleotides: 10. The CDR3 runs to 16 residues. The CDR3 here is CASTQTGTANTGELFF. In DNA, the CDR3 is TGCGCCAGCACCCAAACAGGGACAGCTAACACCGGGGAGCTGTTTTTT.

The genes are TRBV10-3 and TRBJ1-6, with a possible D match to TRBD1 (6 bases). CDR3 length equals 13 residues. Trimming pared 6 bases from V and 5 bases from J, leaving 8 bases between. The germline V gene has CDR1 ENHRY and CDR2 SYGVKD. This chain's CDR3 is CAIRQGDNSPLHF. The CDR3 nucleotides read TGTGCCATCAGACAGGGCGATAATTCACCCCTCCACTTT.

This clone was observed once. The rearrangement uses TRBV12-3 or TRBV12-4 and TRBJ1-4; D not certain. The CDR3 length is 12 residues. Trimming stripped 6 bases from V and 7 bases from J, with 9 bases between. The chain's CDR3 is CASSYFPEKLFF. As DNA, the CDR3 is TGTGCCAGCAGCTACTTCCCTGAAAAACTGTTTTTT.

A remark on this clone: One end of the junction does not line up with germline, which may come from a read error. This chain connects TRBV11-2 to TRBJ2-7; D may be TRBD1 (5 bases). From germline, CDR1 is SGHAT and CDR2 FQNNGV. This CDR3 is built from 15 residues. CDR3 loop: CASSLDSDPAYEQYF. The DNA of the CDR3 is TGTGCCAGCAGCCTAGACAGCGATCCAGCCTACGAGCAGTACTTC.

The J gene is TRBJ2-5, the V gene TRBV5-1; D gene ambiguous. The CDR3 extends over 11 amino acids. CDR1 is SGHRS, CDR2 YFSETQ, per germline. Trimming stripped 2 bases from V and 4 bases from J, with 3 bases between. The CDR3 loop reads CASSFGETQYF. CDR3 nucleotide sequence: TGCGCCAGCAGCTTCGGAGAGACCCAGTACTTC.

J is TRBJ2-7 and V is TRBV5-1, with D tentatively TRBD1 or TRBD2 (5 bases each). Germline V gene data show CDR1 as SGHRS and CDR2 as YFSETQ. This CDR3 has 16 amino acids. Trimming removed 4 bases at V and 0 bases at J, with 17 bases between. The CDR3: CASSLRPGTASYEQYF. The CDR3 nucleotides are TGCGCCAGCAGCCTCCGACCTGGGACGGCCTCCTACGAGCAGTACTTC.

The gene calls are TRBV19 and TRBJ1-2; no definite D call. In germline, CDR1 is LNHDA, CDR2 SQIVND (reference sequence). This CDR3 spans 14 amino acids. The V gene lost 2 bases and the J gene lost 2 bases, with 9 bases spanning the gap. The CDR3 DNA follows: TGTGCCAGTAGTATATCGGGGATCAACTATGGCTACACCTTC. Encoded protein: CASSISGINYGYTF. The full variable domain, in which reference TRBV19 and TRBJ1-2 provide the parts outside the CDR3, is DGGITQSPKYLFRKEGQNVTLSCEQNLNHDAMYWYRQDPGQGLRLIYYSQIVNDFQKGDIAEGYSVSREKKESFPLTVTSAQKNPTAFYLCASSISGINYGYTFGSGTRLTVV.

The chain employs TRBV2 and TRBJ1-1; 8 nucleotides line up with TRBD1. J gave up 1 base and V 7 bases, and 5 bases lay outside the gene matches. The CDR3 loop spans 14 amino acids. Germline V CDR1 and CDR2: SNHLY, FYNNEI. CDR3 residues: CASTLQGGNTEAFF. In DNA form, the CDR3 reads TGTGCCAGCACCCTACAGGGGGGGAACACTGAAGCTTTCTTT.

This chain joins TRBV19 and TRBJ1-2, with D possibly matching TRBD1 (5 bases). The CDR3 is 14 amino acids. In germline, CDR1 is LNHDA, CDR2 SQIVND (reference sequence). Trimming took off 5 bases at V and 2 bases at J, with 12 bases between the two ends. CDR3 nucleotide sequence: TGTGCCAGTAGTTCGACAGACCTAAACTATGGCTACACCTTC. Translated, it gives CASSSTDLNYGYTF.

J is TRBJ2-2 and V is TRBV6-1; 9 bases are a match to TRBD1. Looked up from germline, CDR1 is MNHNS and CDR2 is SASEGT. The V segment lost 2 bases and the J segment 4 bases; nucleotides outside the gene matches: 14. There are 19 residues in the CDR3. CDR3 loop: CASSETGTGYARGTGELFF. CDR3 coding DNA: TGTGCCAGCAGTGAAACTGGGACAGGGTACGCGAGAGGCACCGGGGAGCTGTTTTTT.

This sequence joins TRBV12-3 or TRBV12-4 and TRBJ2-7; D is ambiguous. The V end lost 6 bases, the J end lost 3 bases, and 6 bases lay between the germline ends. This CDR3 region has 11 residues. Written as DNA, the CDR3 is TGTGCCAGCAGCCATAACTACGAGCAGTACTTC. Protein product: CASSHNYEQYF.

The gene calls are TRBV28 and TRBJ1-5; 7 nucleotides line up with TRBD1. Germline loops: CDR1 MDHEN, CDR2 SYDVKM. V dropped 7 bases and J dropped 1; count of bases not matched to a gene: 13. This CDR3 has 17 residues. CDR3 in amino acids: CASTPPGPGQSNQPQHF. The CDR3 nucleotides read TGTGCCAGCACCCCACCTGGGCCGGGACAGAGCAATCAGCCCCAGCATTTT.

This clone was observed a handful of times. V usage is TRBV27 and J usage is TRBJ2-2; the D gene could be TRBD1 or TRBD2 (6 bases each). The V gene's germline CDR1 is MNHEY and CDR2 SMNVEV (reference sequence). Trimming cost V 6 bases and J 5 bases, with 19 bases left between them. The CDR3 sequence is 16 residues long. CDR3 in amino acids: CASRAGWGAGTGELFF. As DNA, the CDR3 is TGTGCCAGCAGGGCTGGTTGGGGGGCAGGGACCGGGGAGCTGTTTTTT.

Points on this clone: One end of the junction is discordant with germline, which a read error may explain. The chain joins TRBV4-2 to TRBJ2-7; 7 nucleotides align to TRBD2. The CDR3 contains 15 residues. CDR1 and CDR2 from the germline V gene are LGHNA and YNFKEQ. CDR3: CASRQEGKGGYEQYF. CDR3 DNA: TGTGCCAGCAGACAAGAAGGGAAGGGAGGGTACGAGCAGTACTTC.